This T cell receptor beta chain is drawn from a study of blood T cell repertoires in COVID-19. Study-wide background: The cDNA or gDNA used as material had been derived from T cells, B-cell-depleted T cells, or PBMCs.

Repertoires were generated with immunoSEQ multiplex PCR, while TCRdb's copy carries only in-frame clones and drops some. Here the sample spans roughly 260,000 clones, roughly 85% being singletons. This CDR3 spans 12 amino acids. CDR1 and CDR2 from the germline V gene are ENHRY and SYGVKD. The germline V and J ends were trimmed by 7 bases and 3 bases, with 10 bases remaining between them. The clonotype originates from a woman aged 18-35 years with acute or convalescent COVID-19. Sequences were obtained from peripheral blood. The V gene is TRBV10-3, the J gene TRBJ2-7; tentative D call: TRBD2 (6 bases). CDR3 in DNA: TGTGCCATCACTCCCGGGGGCTACGAGCAGTACTTC. Protein sequence: CAITPGGYEQYF.